This is a list of T cell receptor beta chains from one sample in a study of cytomegalovirus exposure and HLA in healthy donors. Sequencing was performed with immunoSEQ multiplex PCR; in TCRdb, only in-frame clones are kept and a portion is missing. The table includes around 140,000 clones, around 80% detected once. The sample comprised PBMCs. These receptors were obtained from a female donor in good health and CMV-seronegative. Both conserved end residues are part of each CDR3. Each record gives: V gene, D gene, J gene, clone size, CDR3 protein, CDR3 DNA. D genes are given only for firm matches. Clone size is shown for a subset of rows, as once, few, many or a class of expanded clone.

v_gene: TRBV27
d_gene: NA
j_gene: TRBJ2-5
abundance: NA
CDR3aa: CASTSRAMETQYF
CDR3nt: TGTGCCAGCACCTCCAGGGCCATGGAGACCCAGTACTTC

v_gene: TRBV18
d_gene: TRBD1
j_gene: TRBJ1-5
abundance: once
CDR3aa: CASSPTGDQPQHF
CDR3nt: TGTGCCAGCTCACCTACAGGGGATCAGCCCCAGCATTTT

v_gene: TRBV28
d_gene: NA
j_gene: TRBJ1-5
abundance: NA
CDR3aa: CASSSQGRGTAQHF
CDR3nt: TGTGCCAGCAGTTCACAGGGAAGAGGGACGGCCCAGCATTTT

v_gene: TRBV4-2
d_gene: NA
j_gene: TRBJ1-1
abundance: NA
CDR3aa: CASSQDRGAGAKQTEAFF
CDR3nt: TGTGCCAGCAGCCAAGATAGAGGGGCAGGGGCTAAACAAACTGAAGCTTTCTTT

v_gene: TRBV10-3
d_gene: NA
j_gene: TRBJ1-2
abundance: NA
CDR3aa: CAISESTGRINGYTF
CDR3nt: TGTGCCATCAGTGAGTCGACCGGCAGGATTAATGGCTACACCTTC

v_gene: TRBV28
d_gene: NA
j_gene: TRBJ2-4
abundance: once
CDR3aa: CASRPTGSWENIQYF
CDR3nt: TGTGCCAGCAGGCCTACAGGGAGTTGGGAAAACATTCAGTACTTC

v_gene: TRBV6-6
d_gene: TRBD1
j_gene: TRBJ1-3
abundance: once
CDR3aa: CASSFRQGAGNTIYF
CDR3nt: TGTGCCAGCAGTTTCCGACAGGGGGCTGGAAACACCATATATTTT

v_gene: TRBV30
d_gene: NA
j_gene: TRBJ2-7
abundance: few
CDR3aa: CAWTWGEEQYF
CDR3nt: TGTGCCTGGACATGGGGCGAGGAGCAGTACTTC

v_gene: TRBV19
d_gene: TRBD1
j_gene: TRBJ1-2
abundance: NA
CDR3aa: CASSLAGTGSSGYTF
CDR3nt: TGTGCCAGTAGCCTTGCCGGGACAGGGAGTTCTGGCTACACCTTC

v_gene: TRBV30
d_gene: NA
j_gene: TRBJ1-1
abundance: NA
CDR3aa: CAWSLKGGSTEAFF
CDR3nt: TGTGCCTGGAGTCTTAAAGGGGGTAGCACTGAAGCTTTCTTT

v_gene: TRBV18
d_gene: TRBD1
j_gene: TRBJ1-1
abundance: once
CDR3aa: CASSPRTGDATEAFF
CDR3nt: TGTGCCAGCTCACCCCGGACAGGGGACGCCACTGAAGCTTTCTTT

v_gene: TRBV18
d_gene: TRBD1
j_gene: TRBJ2-7
abundance: NA
CDR3aa: CASSPGTGREQYF
CDR3nt: TGTGCCAGCTCACCCGGGACAGGGAGAGAGCAGTACTTC

v_gene: TRBV9
d_gene: NA
j_gene: TRBJ2-7
abundance: NA
CDR3aa: CASSPSTGDSTHEQYF
CDR3nt: TGTGCCAGCAGCCCATCGACAGGAGACAGCACTCACGAGCAGTACTTC

v_gene: TRBV4-3
d_gene: TRBD1
j_gene: TRBJ1-2
abundance: NA
CDR3aa: CASSQDRGYYGYTF
CDR3nt: TGCGCCAGCAGCCAAGACAGGGGGTATTATGGCTACACCTTC

v_gene: TRBV10-3
d_gene: NA
j_gene: TRBJ1-6
abundance: NA
CDR3aa: CAISEPRDSPLHF
CDR3nt: TGTGCCATCAGTGAGCCACGAGATTCACCCCTCCACTTT

v_gene: TRBV6-5
d_gene: TRBD1
j_gene: TRBJ1-3
abundance: NA
CDR3aa: CASQDRGNTIYF
CDR3nt: TGTGCCAGCCAGGACAGGGGAAACACCATATATTTT

v_gene: TRBV20-1
d_gene: TRBD2
j_gene: TRBJ2-3
abundance: few
CDR3aa: CSARRGREAYF
CDR3nt: TGCAGTGCTAGACGCGGGAGGGAGGCGTATTTT

v_gene: TRBV6-5
d_gene: NA
j_gene: TRBJ1-1
abundance: NA
CDR3aa: CASNERVNTEAFF
CDR3nt: TGTGCCAGCAACGAACGGGTGAACACTGAAGCTTTCTTT

v_gene: TRBV5-6
d_gene: NA
j_gene: TRBJ1-5
abundance: NA
CDR3aa: CASSPGGGVQPQHF
CDR3nt: TGTGCCAGCAGCCCGGGGGGGGGAGTTCAGCCCCAGCATTTT

v_gene: TRBV7-9
d_gene: NA
j_gene: TRBJ2-1
abundance: NA
CDR3aa: CASSLGSRDYNEQFF
CDR3nt: TGTGCCAGCAGCTTAGGGTCCAGGGATTACAATGAGCAGTTCTTC